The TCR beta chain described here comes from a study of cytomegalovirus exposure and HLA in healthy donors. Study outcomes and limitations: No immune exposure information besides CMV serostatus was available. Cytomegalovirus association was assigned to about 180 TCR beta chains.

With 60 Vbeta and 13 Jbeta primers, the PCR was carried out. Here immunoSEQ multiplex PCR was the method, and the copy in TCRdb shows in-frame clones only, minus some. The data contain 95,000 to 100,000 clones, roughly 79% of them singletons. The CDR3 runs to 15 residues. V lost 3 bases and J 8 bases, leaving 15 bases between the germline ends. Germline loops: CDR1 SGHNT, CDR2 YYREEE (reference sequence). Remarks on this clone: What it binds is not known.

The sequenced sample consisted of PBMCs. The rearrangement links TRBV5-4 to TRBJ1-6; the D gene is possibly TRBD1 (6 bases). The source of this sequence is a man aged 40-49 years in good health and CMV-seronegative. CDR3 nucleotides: TGTGCCAGCAGCTGGGCGGGGGCAAAGGATTCACCCCTCCACTTT. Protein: CASSWAGAKDSPLHF.